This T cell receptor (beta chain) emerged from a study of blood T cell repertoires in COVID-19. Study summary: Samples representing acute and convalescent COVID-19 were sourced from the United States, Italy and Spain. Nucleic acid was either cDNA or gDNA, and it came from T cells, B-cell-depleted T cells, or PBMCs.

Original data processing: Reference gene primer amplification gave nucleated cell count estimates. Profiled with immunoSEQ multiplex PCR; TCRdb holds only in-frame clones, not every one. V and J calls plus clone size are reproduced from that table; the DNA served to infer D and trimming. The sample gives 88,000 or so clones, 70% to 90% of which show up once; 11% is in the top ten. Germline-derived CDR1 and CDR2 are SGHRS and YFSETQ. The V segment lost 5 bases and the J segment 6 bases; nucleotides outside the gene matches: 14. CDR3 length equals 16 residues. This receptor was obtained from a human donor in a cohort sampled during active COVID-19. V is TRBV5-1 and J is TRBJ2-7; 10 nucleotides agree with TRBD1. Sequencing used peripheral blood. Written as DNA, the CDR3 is TGCGCCAGCAGACCTAACCGGGACAGGGGTAAGGGCGAGCAGTACTTC. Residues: CASRPNRDRGKGEQYF.